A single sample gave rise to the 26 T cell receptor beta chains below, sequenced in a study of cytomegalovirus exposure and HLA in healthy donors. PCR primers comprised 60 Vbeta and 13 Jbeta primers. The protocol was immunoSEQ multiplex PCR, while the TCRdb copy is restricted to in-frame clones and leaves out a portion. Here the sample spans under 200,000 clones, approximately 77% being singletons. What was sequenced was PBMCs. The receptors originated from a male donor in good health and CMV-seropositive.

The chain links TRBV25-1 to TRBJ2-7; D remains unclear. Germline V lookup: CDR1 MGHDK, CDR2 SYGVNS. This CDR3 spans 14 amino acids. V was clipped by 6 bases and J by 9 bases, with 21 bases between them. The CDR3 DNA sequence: TGTGCCAGCAGCCAAACCCTCGATGTGTCAGGGCAGTACTTC. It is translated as CASSQTLDVSGQYF.

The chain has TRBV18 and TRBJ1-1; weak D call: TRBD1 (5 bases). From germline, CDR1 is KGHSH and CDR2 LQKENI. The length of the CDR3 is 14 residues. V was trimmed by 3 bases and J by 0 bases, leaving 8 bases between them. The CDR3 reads CASSPAGMNTEAFF. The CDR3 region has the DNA TGTGCCAGCTCACCGGCAGGGATGAACACTGAAGCTTTCTTT.

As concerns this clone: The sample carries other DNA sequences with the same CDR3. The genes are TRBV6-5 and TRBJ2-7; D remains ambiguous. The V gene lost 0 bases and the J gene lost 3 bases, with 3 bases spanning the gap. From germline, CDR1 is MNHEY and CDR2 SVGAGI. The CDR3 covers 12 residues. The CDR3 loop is CASSYSRYEQYF. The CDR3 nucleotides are TGTGCCAGCAGTTACTCGCGCTACGAGCAGTACTTC.

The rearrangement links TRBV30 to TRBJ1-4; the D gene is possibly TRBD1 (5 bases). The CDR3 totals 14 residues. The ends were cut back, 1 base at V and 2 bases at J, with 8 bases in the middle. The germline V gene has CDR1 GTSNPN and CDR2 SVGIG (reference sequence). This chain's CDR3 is CAWSAGGTNEKLFF. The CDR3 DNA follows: TGTGCCTGGAGTGCGGGGGGGACTAATGAAAAACTGTTTTTT. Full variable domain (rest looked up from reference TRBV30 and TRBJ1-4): SQTIHQWPATLVQPVGSPLSLECTVEGTSNPNLYWYRQAAGRGLQLLFYSVGIGQISSEVPQNLSASRPQDRQFILSSKKLLLSDSGFYLCAWSAGGTNEKLFFGSGTQLSVL.

CDR3 DNA: TGTGCCAGCAGTTTGGTGGGAGAGAACACCGGGGAGCTGTTTTTT. It codes for CASSLVGENTGELFF. V and J are TRBV6-5 and TRBJ1-3; D is possibly TRBD2 (5 bases). The better agreement between TRBJ2-2 and the DNA end casts doubt on the J call. The CDR3 extends over 15 amino acids. Germline CDR1 and CDR2: MNHEY and SVGAGI.

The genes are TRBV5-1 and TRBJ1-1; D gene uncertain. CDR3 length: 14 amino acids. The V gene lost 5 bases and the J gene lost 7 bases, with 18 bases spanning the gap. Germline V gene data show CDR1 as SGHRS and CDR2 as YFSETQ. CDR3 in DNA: TGCGCCAGCAGAGTTTCAGGCTCGAACGGTGAAGCTTTCTTT. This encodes CASRVSGSNGEAFF.

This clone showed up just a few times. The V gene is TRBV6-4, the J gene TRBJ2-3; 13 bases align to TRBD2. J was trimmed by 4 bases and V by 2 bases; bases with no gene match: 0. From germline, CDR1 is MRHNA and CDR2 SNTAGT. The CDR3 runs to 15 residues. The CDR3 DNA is TGTGCCAGCAGTGACGGACTAGCGGGGGCAGATACGCAGTATTTT. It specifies CASSDGLAGADTQYF.

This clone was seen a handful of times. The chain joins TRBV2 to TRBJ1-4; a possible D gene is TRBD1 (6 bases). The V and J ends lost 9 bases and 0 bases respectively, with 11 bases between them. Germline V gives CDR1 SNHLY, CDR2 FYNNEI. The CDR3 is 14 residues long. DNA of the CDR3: TGTGCCAGAGGGGGTTCTGCAACTAATGAAAAACTGTTTTTT. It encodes CARGGSATNEKLFF.

The CDR3 DNA is TGTGCCAGCAGTGGGAGGACTAGCGGGGGGGCCCGACGAGCCTACGAGCAGTACTTC. Protein product: CASSGRTSGGARRAYEQYF. The chain couples TRBV2 to TRBJ2-7, with 15 positions matching TRBD2. Looked up from germline, CDR1 is SNHLY and CDR2 is FYNNEI. The CDR3 runs to 19 residues. The ends lost 4 bases at V and 2 bases at J; junction bases unmatched: 12.

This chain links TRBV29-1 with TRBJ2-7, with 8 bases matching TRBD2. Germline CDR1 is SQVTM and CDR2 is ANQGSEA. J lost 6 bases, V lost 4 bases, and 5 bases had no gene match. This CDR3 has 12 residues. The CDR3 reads CSVGTSGGEQYF. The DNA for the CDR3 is TGCAGCGTTGGGACGAGCGGGGGCGAGCAGTACTTC.

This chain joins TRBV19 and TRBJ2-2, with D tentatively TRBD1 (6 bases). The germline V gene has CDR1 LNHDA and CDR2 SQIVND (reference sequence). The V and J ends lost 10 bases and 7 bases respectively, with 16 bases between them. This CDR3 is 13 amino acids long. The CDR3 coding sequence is TGTGCCACTACGGCAGGGGCGTACGGGGAGCTGTTTTTT. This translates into CATTAGAYGELFF. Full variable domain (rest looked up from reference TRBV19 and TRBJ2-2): DGGITQSPKYLFRKEGQNVTLSCEQNLNHDAMYWYRQDPGQGLRLIYYSQIVNDFQKGDIAEGYSVSREKKESFPLTVTSAQKNPTAFYLCATTAGAYGELFFGEGSRLTVL.

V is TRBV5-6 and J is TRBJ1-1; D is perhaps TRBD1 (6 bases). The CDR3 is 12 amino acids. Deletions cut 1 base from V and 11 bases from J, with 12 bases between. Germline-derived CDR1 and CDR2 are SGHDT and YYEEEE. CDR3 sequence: CASSLWDMEAFF. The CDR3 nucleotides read TGTGCCAGCAGCTTGTGGGACATGGAGGCTTTCTTT.

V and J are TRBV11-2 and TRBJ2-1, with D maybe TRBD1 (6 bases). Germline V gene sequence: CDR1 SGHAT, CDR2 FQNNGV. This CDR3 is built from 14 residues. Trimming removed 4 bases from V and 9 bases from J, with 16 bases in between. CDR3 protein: CASSSSRDMGEQFF. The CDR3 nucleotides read TGTGCCAGCAGCTCATCCCGGGACATGGGTGAGCAGTTCTTC.

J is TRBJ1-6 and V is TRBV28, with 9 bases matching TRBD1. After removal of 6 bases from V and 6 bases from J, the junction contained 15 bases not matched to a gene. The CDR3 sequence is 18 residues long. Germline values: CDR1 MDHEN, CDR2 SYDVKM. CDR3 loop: CASRGMGQGLNLNSPLHF. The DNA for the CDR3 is TGTGCCAGCAGGGGGATGGGACAGGGTCTTAACCTTAATTCACCCCTCCACTTT.

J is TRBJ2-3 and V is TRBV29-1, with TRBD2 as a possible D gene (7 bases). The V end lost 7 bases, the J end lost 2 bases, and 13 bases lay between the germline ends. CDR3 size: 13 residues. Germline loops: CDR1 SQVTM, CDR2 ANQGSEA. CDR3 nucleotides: TGCAGCGGGGGGGGCCAATCCACAGATACGCAGTATTTT. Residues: CSGGGQSTDTQYF.

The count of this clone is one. The CDR3 loop reads CASCDSDPSTDTQYF. The CDR3 DNA reads TGCGCCAGCTGCGACTCGGATCCTAGCACAGATACGCAGTATTTT. The J gene is TRBJ2-3, the V gene TRBV5-1; D not certain. With 7 bases removed from V and 0 bases from J, the gap between germline ends came to 15 bases. This CDR3 has 15 residues. From germline, CDR1 is SGHRS and CDR2 YFSETQ.

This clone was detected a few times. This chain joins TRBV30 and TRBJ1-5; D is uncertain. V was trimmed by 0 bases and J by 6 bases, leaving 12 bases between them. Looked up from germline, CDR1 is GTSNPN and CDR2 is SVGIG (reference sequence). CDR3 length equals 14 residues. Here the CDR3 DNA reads TGTGCCTGGAGTGTATGGGAAGGAGGTCAGCCCCAGCATTTT. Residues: CAWSVWEGGQPQHF.

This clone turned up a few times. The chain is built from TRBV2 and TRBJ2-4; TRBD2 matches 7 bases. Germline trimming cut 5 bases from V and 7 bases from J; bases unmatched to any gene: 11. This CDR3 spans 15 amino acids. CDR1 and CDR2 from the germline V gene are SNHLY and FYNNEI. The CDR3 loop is CASSRELLALNIQYF. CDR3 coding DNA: TGTGCCAGCAGTCGGGAACTACTAGCGCTGAACATTCAGTACTTC.

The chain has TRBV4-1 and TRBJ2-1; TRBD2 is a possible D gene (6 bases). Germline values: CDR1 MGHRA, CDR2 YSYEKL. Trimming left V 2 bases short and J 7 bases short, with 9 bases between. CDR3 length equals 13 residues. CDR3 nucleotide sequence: TGCGCCAGCAGCCAATGGCGGGGTAATGAGCAGTTCTTC. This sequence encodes CASSQWRGNEQFF.

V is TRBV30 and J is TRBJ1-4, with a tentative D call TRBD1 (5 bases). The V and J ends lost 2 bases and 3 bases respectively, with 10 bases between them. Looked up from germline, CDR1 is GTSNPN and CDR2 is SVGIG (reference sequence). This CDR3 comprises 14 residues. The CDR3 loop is CAWSRAGSNEKLFF. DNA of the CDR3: TGTGCCTGGAGTAGGGCAGGGTCTAATGAAAAACTGTTTTTT.

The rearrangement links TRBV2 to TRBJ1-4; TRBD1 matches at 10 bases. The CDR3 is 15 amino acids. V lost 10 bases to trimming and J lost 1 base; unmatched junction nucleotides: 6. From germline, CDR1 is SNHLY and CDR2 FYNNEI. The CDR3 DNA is TGTGCCACTACACGGGACAGGGGAACTAATGAAAAACTGTTTTTT. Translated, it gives CATTRDRGTNEKLFF.

This CDR3 is CASSLGETEAFF. CDR3 nucleotide sequence: TGTGCCAGCAGCTTAGGGGAGACTGAAGCTTTCTTT. The chain joins TRBV11-3 to TRBJ1-1; no clear D gene. The CDR3 is 12 residues long. CDR1 and CDR2 (germline): SGHNT, YENEEA. V was pared by 1 base and J by 5 bases, with 5 bases between.

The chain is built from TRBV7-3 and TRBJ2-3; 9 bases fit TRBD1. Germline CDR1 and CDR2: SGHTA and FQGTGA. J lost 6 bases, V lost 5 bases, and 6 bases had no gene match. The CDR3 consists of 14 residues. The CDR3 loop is CASSPTGTGDTQYF. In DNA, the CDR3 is TGTGCCAGCAGCCCGACCGGGACAGGGGATACGCAGTATTTT.

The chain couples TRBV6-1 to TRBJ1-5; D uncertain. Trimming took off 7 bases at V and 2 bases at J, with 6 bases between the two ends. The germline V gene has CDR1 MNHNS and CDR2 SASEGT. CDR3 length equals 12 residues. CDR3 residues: CASTRGNQPQHF. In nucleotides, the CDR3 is TGTGCCAGCACCCGAGGCAATCAGCCCCAGCATTTT.

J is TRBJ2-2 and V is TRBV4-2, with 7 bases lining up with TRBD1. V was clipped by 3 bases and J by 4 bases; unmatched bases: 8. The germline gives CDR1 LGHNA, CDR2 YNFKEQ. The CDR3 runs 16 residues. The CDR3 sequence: CASSQDGTALTGELFF. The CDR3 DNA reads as TGTGCCAGCAGCCAGGACGGGACAGCCCTCACCGGGGAGCTGTTTTTT.

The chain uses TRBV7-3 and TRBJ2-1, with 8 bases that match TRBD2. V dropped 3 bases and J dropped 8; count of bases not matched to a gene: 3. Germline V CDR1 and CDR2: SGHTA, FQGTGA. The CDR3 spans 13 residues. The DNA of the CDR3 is TGTGCCAGCAGCTTCGGGGGGGCCGATGAGCAGTTCTTC. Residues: CASSFGGADEQFF.